These T cell receptor beta chains were read from a single sample in a study of type 1 and type 2 diabetes patients. TCRdb independently ran MiXCR on the multiplex PCR reads; one entry per CDR3 protein. The sample lists approximately 260,000 distinct CDR3 sequences, around 47% occurring once. The sequenced sample consisted of peripheral blood mononuclear cells (PBMCs). These receptors were taken from a man in his late teens or twenties with type 2 diabetes. The CDR3 runs from the conserved cysteine through the conserved F or W. D genes are given only for firm matches. Where a row states a size, it is once, few, many or the class of an expanded clone; other rows omit it.

j_call,v_call,d_call,clone_size,cdr3_aa,cdr3_nt
TRBJ2-3,TRBV2,TRBD2,NA,CASNRVAGGVDTQYF,TGTGCCAGCAACAGGGTAGCGGGAGGTGTAGATACGCAGTATTTT
TRBJ2-1,TRBV15,TRBD1,NA,CATSRVTGADNEQFF,TGTGCCACCAGCAGAGTAACAGGGGCGGACAATGAGCAGTTCTTC
TRBJ2-5,TRBV6-5,TRBD1,NA,CASSYSARPQGAAETQYF,TGTGCCAGCAGTTACTCGGCGAGGCCTCAGGGGGCGGCGGAGACCCAGTACTTC
TRBJ2-1,TRBV6-5,NA,few,CASSHYDEQFF,TGTGCCAGCAGTCACTACGATGAGCAGTTCTTC
TRBJ1-1,TRBV2,TRBD1,few,CASSEDRGLKTEAFF,TGTGCCAGCAGTGAGGACAGGGGGCTTAAGACTGAAGCTTTCTTT
TRBJ2-1,TRBV3-1,TRBD2,NA,CASSQSSGSTEQFF,TGTGCCAGCAGCCAATCTAGCGGGAGTACTGAGCAGTTCTTC
TRBJ1-5,TRBV20-1,TRBD1,NA,CSAGGTGSQGRNQPQHF,TGCAGTGCTGGGGGGACAGGGAGTCAAGGACGCAATCAGCCCCAGCATTTT
TRBJ1-1,TRBV10-3,TRBD1,once,CASETGALNTEAFF,TGTGCCTCCGAGACAGGGGCATTGAACACTGAAGCTTTCTTT
TRBJ2-5,TRBV30,NA,many,CAWSSFISETQYF,TGTGCCTGGAGTTCGTTCATATCGGAGACCCAGTACTTC
TRBJ1-4,TRBV19,NA,NA,CASTLTGNEELFF,TGTGCCAGTACCCTGACAGGAAATGAAGAACTGTTTTTT
TRBJ2-6,TRBV5-1,NA,NA,CASSWDKTSSGANVLTF,TGCGCCAGCAGCTGGGACAAAACAAGCTCTGGGGCCAACGTCCTGACTTTC
TRBJ1-1,TRBV7-8,TRBD1,few,CASSSYRGDAFF,TGTGCCAGCAGCTCTTACAGGGGGGACGCTTTCTTT
TRBJ2-2,TRBV10-1,NA,few,CASSEILTGELFF,TGCGCCAGCAGTGAGATCCTCACCGGGGAGCTGTTTTTT
TRBJ2-1,TRBV19,NA,few,CASSRSSSSYNEQFF,TGTGCCAGTAGTAGGTCTTCCAGCTCCTACAATGAGCAGTTCTTC
TRBJ1-6,TRBV6-4,TRBD1,NA,CASSDSTGGNSPLLF,TGTGCCAGCAGTGACTCGACAGGGGGTAATTCACCCCTCCTCTTT
TRBJ1-1,TRBV6-5,NA,NA,CASENPIRAEAFF,TGTGCCAGCGAAAACCCGATCAGGGCTGAAGCTTTCTTT
TRBJ1-2,TRBV10-3,NA,once,CAISPGPVGYGYTF,TGTGCCATCAGCCCTGGTCCGGTAGGCTATGGCTACACCTTC
TRBJ2-6,TRBV28,NA,NA,CASSLSRAGANVLTF,TGTGCCAGCAGTTTATCCAGGGCTGGGGCCAACGTCCTGACTTTC
TRBJ2-7,TRBV28,TRBD1,few,CASSLSGQGRYNEQYF,TGTGCCAGCAGTTTATCGGGACAGGGAAGGTATAACGAGCAGTACTTC
TRBJ2-7,TRBV4-3,TRBD2,few,CASSQTGLAGDNYEQYF,TGCGCCAGCAGCCAAACCGGACTAGCGGGCGATAACTACGAGCAGTACTTC
TRBJ2-3,TRBV7-3,NA,NA,CASSSVAGAHTTDTQYF,TGTGCCAGCAGCTCAGTGGCAGGGGCACATACCACAGATACGCAGTATTTT
TRBJ2-3,TRBV6-1,NA,once,CASSEREELLLSPDTQYF,TGTGCCAGCAGTGAACGAGAAGAGCTTCTTCTTAGTCCAGATACGCAGTATTTT
TRBJ1-3,TRBV9,NA,NA,CASSVGREITGNTIYF,TGTGCCAGCAGCGTAGGAAGGGAAATAACTGGAAACACCATATATTTT
TRBJ2-2,TRBV6-5,NA,NA,CASSHPGTGELFF,TGTGCCAGCAGCCATCCGGGCACCGGGGAGCTGTTTTTT
TRBJ1-5,TRBV19,TRBD1,NA,CASTKDRGNQPQHF,TGTGCCAGTACCAAAGACAGGGGGAATCAGCCCCAGCATTTT
TRBJ1-2,TRBV19,NA,NA,CASSISRQENNYGYTF,TGTGCCAGTAGTATAAGTCGACAGGAGAATAACTATGGCTACACCTTC
TRBJ2-2,TRBV2,TRBD1,NA,CASSVAGDRPITGELFF,TGTGCCAGCAGTGTCGCCGGGGACAGGCCCATCACCGGGGAGCTGTTTTTT